This section outlines one TCR beta chain sequence together with its context. Antigen: not known. The sample is drawn from a study of T cells in localized non-small cell lung cancer. Using immunoSEQ multiplex PCR, the repertoire was profiled, and TCRdb retains in-frame clones only, with some absent. The sample contains about 26,000 clones, 65% to 85% of which appear only once. V was pared by 0 bases and J by 5 bases, with 11 bases between. The germline V gene has CDR1 GTSNPN and CDR2 SVGIG (reference sequence). The CDR3 runs to 13 residues. Findings and limits, study-wide: Uninvolved nearby lung showed the greatest T cell clonality, exceeding that found in tumor.

V is TRBV30 and J is TRBJ2-7; D remains ambiguous. This sample comprised peripheral blood, obtained before any cancer treatment. The source of this sequence is a man aged 40-75 years with stage III squamous cell lung carcinoma. CDR3 sequence (DNA): TGTGCCTGGAGTGTACAGTCATCTGACGAGCAGTACTTC. Its translation: CAWSVQSSDEQYF.